This entry describes one T cell receptor beta chain. Its antigen is unknown. Per-nucleotide qualities are absent, and no much larger clonotype sits a single base away. The reads were generated on an Illumina HiSeq 2500. TCR beta libraries were prepared by quantitative 5'-RACE with molecular barcodes. Per the authors' processing: Disease-linked TCR variants were identified with a new computational method built on a probabilistic model of VDJ rearrangement. The raw public reads went through TCRdb reprocessing: fastp at Q25, MiXCR clone calling, in-frame beta chains kept. All rows with the same CDR3 protein become a single entry with the most common DNA and genes. The V and J calls were not made by the authors but by TCRdb's processing. The sample includes fewer than 500,000 distinct CDR3 sequences, with 25% to 30% observed a single time. The ten largest clones add up to over 0.8% of the sample. The source of the sample is a study of CD8 T cells in ankylosing spondylitis (dated by TCRdb to the late 2010s). For context, the study as a whole: T cell receptor beta repertoires were profiled in healthy donors and ankylosing spondylitis patients so that disease-linked TCR variants could be found. The full study cohort was made up of about 25 ankylosing spondylitis patients and over 90 healthy donors. Peripheral blood was sampled, and synovial fluid was additionally collected from ankylosing spondylitis patients. What the authors observed across the whole study: A TCR beta motif made up of several highly homologous amino acid variants appeared to be characteristic of blood from ankylosing spondylitis patients. The disease-linked clones had a CD8+ phenotype and were found at relatively low frequencies in peripheral blood. The disease-linked clones were reported as significantly enriched in matched synovial fluid samples from ankylosing spondylitis patients. Some motif variants had previously been reported in the synovial fluid and blood of reactive arthritis patients, which suggests shared mechanisms of disease initiation.

CDR1 and CDR2 are drawn from the germline V gene (reference sequence): DFQATT, SNEGSKA. Spanning cysteine to phenylalanine, the CDR3 consists of 15 amino acids. The CDR3 DNA has 45 bases and is translated from base 1. Trimming takes 0 bases from V and 3 bases from J, and the germline ends sit 15 bases apart. Recombination connected TRBV20-1 to TRBJ2-7; the D gene cannot be named for sure. The sample consisted of blood, either unsorted or a sorted T cell fraction (not recorded which). This receptor was obtained from a male donor with ankylosing spondylitis. The DNA sequence is TGCAGTGCTAGAGATCCCTTCGGCACTATCTACGAGCAGTACTTC. This is translated as CSARDPFGTIYEQYF.